This TCR beta chain was captured by sequencing in a study of blood T cell repertoires in COVID-19 (dated by TCRdb to 2020 to 2022). About the investigation overall: Samples covering the acute and convalescent phases of COVID-19 were provided by collaborators in the United States, Italy and Spain. The material from the prospective study consisted of cDNA or gDNA derived from T cells, B-cell-depleted T cells, or PBMCs. Subjects who had been exposed to COVID-19, were actively infected with it, or had recovered from it provided the deeply sampled blood TCRbeta repertoires that made up the dataset. A freely available public database, intended as a resource for researchers studying the immune response to SARS-CoV-2, is where the repertoires were released. The samples were drawn from two sources: the first 160 participants of the ongoing ImmuneRACE study, and over 950 subjects contributed by 6 global collaborators. Nearly every sample came with metadata listing a de-identified subject ID, COVID-19 status, age in years and sex. Where HLA class I and class II types were available, the types were taken from metadata supplied by the sample provider, not from assay-based typing. Results the study describes overall, beyond this receptor: How much clinical and demographic metadata was included differed by source and by participant, and the metadata was provided uncurated.

The immunoSEQ Assay, a bias-controlled multiplex PCR, was used to amplify TCRbeta CDR3 regions from genomic DNA. The authors' pipeline ran thus. The number of nucleated cells in each sample was estimated from the amplification of reference gene primers within the assay. Sequence reads were collapsed and filtered to measure the absolute abundance of every unique TCRbeta CDR3 rearrangement. For each sample, productive Simpson clonality was calculated by taking the square root of Simpson's diversity index across productive rearrangements. TCRdb carries this immuneACCESS record with in-frame sequences only. Its versions omit some clonotypes, under half of them owing to an unresolved V gene in the studies checked, with the rest unexplained. For V, J and clone size, that table is used; D and trimming come from the DNA. The sample yields just over 350,000 clones; about 88% were counted once. The ten top clones hold 2.5% to 3% of the sample.

CDR1 and CDR2, per the germline V gene (reference sequence), are GTSNPN and SVGIG. V has 0 bases trimmed and J has 4 bases trimmed; junction bases matching no gene number 3. The CDR3 runs 14 residues from the cysteine to the phenylalanine. Of the read, only the CDR3 DNA is kept; its 42 bases are in frame from base 1. Enrolling through a virtual design, the prospective study's participants ranged in age from roughly 18 to 90 years and lived across roughly 24 United States geographic areas. In the prospective study, cohorts were assigned on the basis of participant-reported clinical history obtained from a screening survey and a study questionnaire. ImmuneRACE Cohort 3 recovered participants were defined by two consecutive negative NP/OP PCR tests, healthcare professional clearance, or symptom resolution. Each participant in the prospective study had whole blood, serum and a nasopharyngeal or oropharyngeal swab collected by mobile phlebotomists. Prospective study participants could optionally give additional blood draws and questionnaires over a roughly 2-month period. Before DNA extraction, prospective study blood samples were shipped either frozen or at room temperature.

Of note for this clone: Its antigen has not been determined. No much larger clone is present one base from it, and per-base qualities are unavailable.

The receptor comes from a woman between 25 and 40 years old who had recovered from COVID-19. This chain joins TRBV30 to TRBJ2-5; 9 nucleotides in the junction match TRBD2. The specimen sequenced was PBMCs or T cells enriched from blood (not recorded which). The DNA sequence reads TGTGCCTGGAGTGTATCTAGCGGGGTAGAGACCCAGTACTTC. Translated, this is CAWSVSSGVETQYF.